This TCR beta chain was obtained from a study of blood T cell repertoires in COVID-19. Looking at the study overall: T cells, B-cell-depleted T cells, or PBMCs provided the cDNA or gDNA that served as material.

V was trimmed by 5 bases and J by 5 bases, leaving 15 bases between them. Germline assignment: CDR1 SGHVS and CDR2 FQNEAQ. The CDR3 totals 14 residues. As processed by the authors: Counts of nucleated cells, estimated from reference gene primer amplification, were obtained. Assay used: immunoSEQ multiplex PCR; TCRdb lists only in-frame clones, some missing. V, J and clone size were drawn from that table, and D and trimming were deduced from the DNA. The sample shows approximately 140,000 clones, about 83% of them seen only once. The material sequenced was peripheral blood. The clonotype originates from a middle-aged woman with acute or convalescent COVID-19. The chain recombines TRBV7-8 with TRBJ1-2, with a weak D call TRBD1 (6 bases). For the CDR3, the DNA is TGTGCCAGCAGCGCCCGGGACAATCGGTATGGCTACACCTTC. It specifies CASSARDNRYGYTF.